Presented here are 17 T cell receptor beta chains from one specimen sequenced in a study of T cells in women clearing cervical HPV infection. The protocol was immunoSEQ multiplex PCR, while the TCRdb copy is restricted to in-frame clones and leaves out a portion. This repertoire includes fewer than 50,000 clones. Sequenced input: blood buffy coat. The receptors were gathered from a woman between 18 and 70 years old with a cervical HPV16 infection that either progressed to CIN3+ or cleared (not recorded which).

Note on this clone: The read ends 3 residues before the CDR3 terminus; that terminus is restored from the germline J gene. V and J are TRBV7-6 and TRBJ2-7; the match to TRBD1 covers 7 bases. The ends lost 3 bases at V and 1 base at J; junction bases unmatched: 3. This CDR3 comprises 14 residues. Per the germline V gene, CDR1 is SGHVS and CDR2 is FNYEAQ. CDR3 in amino acids: CASSLRQGSYEQYF. CDR3 bases read: TGTGCCAGCAGCTTGAGACAGGGTTCCTACGAG.

The CDR3 sequence: CASSVWTGLNEQFF. The DNA read from the CDR3 is TGTGCCAGTAGTGTATGGACAGGACTCAATGAG. The chain uses TRBV19 and TRBJ2-1, with 7 nucleotides matching TRBD1. The read ends 3 residues shy of where the CDR3 ends; the end is completed using the germline J gene. Germline CDR1 is LNHDA and CDR2 is SQIVND (reference sequence). The length of the CDR3 is 14 residues. Trimming took 5 bases from V and 6 from J; bases not matched to a gene: 7.

CDR3 DNA (partial): TGTGCCAGTGGACTAGCGGGGGGACCTAGCACAGATACG. This sequence encodes CASGLAGGPSTDT. The whole CDR3 protein is CASGLAGGPSTDTQYF. The chain links TRBV2 to TRBJ2-3, with 14 bases that match TRBD2. Sequencing ends 3 residues short of the CDR3 end; the germline J gene provides the rest. J lost 0 bases, V lost 9 bases, and 5 bases had no gene match. This CDR3 is built from 16 residues. Germline V gene lookup returns CDR1 SNHLY and CDR2 FYNNEI.

Regarding this clone: The read gets to within 3 residues of the CDR3 end, and the germline J gene fills in the rest. This chain joins TRBV7-2 and TRBJ2-2; D call uncertain. This CDR3 contains 15 residues. V lost 5 bases, J lost 4 bases, and 14 bases lay in between. CDR1 and CDR2 (germline): SGHTA, FQGNSA. The sequenced CDR3 bases are TGTGCCAGCAGCCCCGCTGATGGGCTCACCGGGGAG. Protein sequence: CASSPADGLTGE. The entire CDR3 reads CASSPADGLTGELFF. The full variable domain, with the rest looked up from reference TRBV7-2 and TRBJ2-2, is GAGVSQSPSNKVTEKGKDVELRCDPISGHTALYWYRQSLGQGLEFLIYFQGNSAPDKSGLPSDRFSAERTGGSVSTLTIQRTQQEDSAVYLCASSPADGLTGELFFGEGSRLTVL.

As to this clone: The CDR3 end lies 3 residues beyond the end of the read and is filled in from the germline J gene. This chain links TRBV7-9 with TRBJ2-2, with D unresolved. The germline V gene encodes CDR1 SEHNR and CDR2 FQNEAQ (reference sequence). The CDR3 length is 14 residues. V lost 5 bases, J lost 9 bases, and 16 bases lay in between. The DNA read from the CDR3 is TGTGCCAGCAGCCCCGGCCGCGGCGAGTGGGAG. Amino acid sequence: CASSPGRGEWE. The entire CDR3 reads CASSPGRGEWELFF.

Comment on this clone: Read sequence stops 3 residues before the CDR3 end, and the germline J gene provides the missing end. The chain uses TRBV5-5 and TRBJ2-3, with 13 bases lining up with TRBD2. CDR3 length equals 14 residues. Germline V gene data show CDR1 as SGHKS and CDR2 as YYEKEE (reference sequence). The CDR3 spells CASSSGLAGETQYF. The CDR3 DNA, read in part, is TGTGCCAGCAGCTCAGGACTAGCGGGAGAGACG.

In regard to this clone: Read coverage stops 3 residues before the CDR3 terminus; the germline J gene supplies the remainder. This sequence joins TRBV12-3 or TRBV12-4 and TRBJ1-5, with 9 bases matching TRBD1. The CDR3 consists of 15 residues. Trimming at V came to 5 bases and at J to 4 bases, leaving 6 bases not matched to a gene. The chain's CDR3 is CASSVGQGDNQPQHF. Partial CDR3 DNA: TGTGCCAGCAGTGTGGGACAGGGTGATAATCAGCCC.

A note on this clone: The read terminates 3 residues ahead of where the CDR3 ends, so the germline J gene completes it. J is TRBJ1-4 and V is TRBV7-2; possibly TRBD1 for D (5 bases). Germline assignment: CDR1 SGHTA and CDR2 FQGNSA. The CDR3 totals 15 residues. The sequenced CDR3 bases are TGTGCCAGCAGCTTTAGTGCATCGAGAGTGAGGGGA. Protein sequence: CASSFSASRVRG. Given in full, the CDR3 is CASSFSASRVRGLFF.

Note on this clone: The read terminates 3 residues ahead of where the CDR3 ends, so the germline J gene completes it. This chain links TRBV30 with TRBJ1-5, with TRBD1 as a possible D gene (6 bases). This CDR3 is built from 14 residues. CDR1 is GTSNPN, CDR2 SVGIG, per germline (reference sequence). V lost 4 bases, J lost 4 bases, and 14 bases lay in between. CDR3 in amino acids: CAWTFGGGNQPQHF. The DNA read from the CDR3 is TGTGCCTGGACATTCGGAGGGGGTAATCAGCCC.

The DNA read from the CDR3 is TGTGCCAGCAGTGCTAGGGGGGACAGCAAGATCGGGGAG. Translating gives CASSARGDSKIGE. The full CDR3 protein is CASSARGDSKIGELFF. V and J are TRBV2 and TRBJ2-2; tentative D call: TRBD1 (7 bases). The read terminates 3 residues ahead of where the CDR3 ends, so the germline J gene completes it. Germline V lookup: CDR1 SNHLY, CDR2 FYNNEI. CDR3 length equals 16 residues. Trimming took 4 bases from V and 7 from J, leaving 19 bases between them.

As concerns this clone: Read data end 3 residues before the CDR3 end; the end is taken from the germline J gene. The rearrangement uses TRBV30 and TRBJ1-4; D possibly corresponds to TRBD1 (6 bases). The CDR3 runs 13 residues. Per the germline V gene, CDR1 is GTSNPN and CDR2 is SVGIG (reference sequence). Trimming took 6 bases from V and 1 from J, leaving 9 bases between them. The CDR3 reads CACKQGTNEKLFF. The sequenced CDR3 bases are TGTGCCTGTAAACAGGGAACTAATGAAAAA. Together with reference TRBV30 and TRBJ1-4, the CDR3 gives the full variable domain: SQTIHQWPATLVQPVGSPLSLECTVEGTSNPNLYWYRQAAGRGLQLLFYSVGIGQISSEVPQNLSASRPQDRQFILSSKKLLLSDSGFYLCACKQGTNEKLFFGSGTQLSVL.

As regards this clone: Relative to the germline gene, one junction end is altered; a read error may explain this. The read terminates 3 residues before the CDR3 end, so the remaining end is supplied by the germline J gene. Other DNA sequences from this sample encode an identical CDR3 as well. The gene calls are TRBV19 and TRBJ1-2; 7 bases line up with TRBD1. The CDR3 totals 16 residues. Looked up from germline, CDR1 is LNHDA and CDR2 is SQIVND (reference sequence). CDR3 bases read: TGTGCCAGTAGTCGGCTGGACAGGCGGGCTAACTATGGG. Translation gives CASSRLDRRANYG. The entire CDR3 reads CASSRLDRRANYGYTF.

On this clone itself: Read coverage stops 3 residues before the CDR3 terminus; the germline J gene supplies the remainder. This chain joins TRBV6-2 or TRBV6-3 and TRBJ2-5; 8 nucleotides match TRBD2. The J segment lost 5 bases and the V segment lost 6 bases, leaving 14 bases of the junction unmatched. This CDR3 region has 16 residues. The V gene's germline CDR1 is MNHEY and CDR2 SVGEGT. The CDR3 bases that were read are TGTGCCAGCAGACGGAGCGGGAGATTGGGTGGGGAGACC. Its protein product is CASRRSGRLGGET. The full CDR3 sequence reads CASRRSGRLGGETQYF.

Details on this clone: Germline and junction disagree at one end, which may indicate a read error. With the read ending 3 residues before the CDR3 end, the germline J gene is used to fill in that end. Within the sample, other DNA sequences also encode this same CDR3. The rearrangement links TRBV7-2 to TRBJ2-3; TRBD2 agrees at 7 bases. CDR1 and CDR2 (germline): SGHTA, FQGNSA. This CDR3 comprises 16 residues. CDR3 residues: CASSLAPLTSTDTQYF. The part of the CDR3 DNA that was read is TGTGCCAGCAGCTTAGCCCCCTTGACTAGCACGGATACG.

Comments on this clone: The read gets to within 3 residues of the CDR3 end, and the germline J gene fills in the rest. The chain recombines TRBV19 with TRBJ2-2; D uncertain. This CDR3 comprises 14 residues. CDR1 and CDR2 from the germline V gene are LNHDA and SQIVND (reference sequence). V was cut by 3 bases and J by 6 bases, with 11 bases left in between. The CDR3 reads CASSILSTAGELFF. Partial CDR3 DNA: TGTGCCAGTAGTATTTTGTCTACAGCCGGGGAG.

About this clone: The read falls 3 residues short of the CDR3 end, and the missing part is taken from the germline J gene. This chain connects TRBV5-1 to TRBJ2-6; 7 bases fit TRBD1. This CDR3 spans 16 amino acids. Germline lookup yields CDR1 SGHRS and CDR2 YFSETQ. Trimming removed 4 bases from V and 1 base from J; junction bases left unmatched: 5. The sequenced CDR3 bases are TGCGCCAGCAGCCAGGGACAGACTTCTGGGGCCAACGTC. Protein: CASSQGQTSGANV. The complete CDR3 protein is CASSQGQTSGANVLTF.

As for this clone: With the read ending 3 residues before the CDR3 end, the germline J gene is used to fill in that end. V gene TRBV7-3 combines with J gene TRBJ2-5, with TRBD2 matching 11 bases. V dropped 1 base and J dropped 6; count of bases not matched to a gene: 7. CDR1 is SGHTA, CDR2 FQGTGA, per germline. This CDR3 has 16 amino acids. CDR3 region: CASSLSPLAGGQTQYF. The DNA read from the CDR3 is TGTGCCAGCAGCTTAAGCCCTCTAGCGGGGGGCCAGACC.